This TCR beta chain was recorded in a study of blood T cells in healthy people across ages. General study points: Naive T cell percentage showed a strong correlation with the diversity of TCR beta.

J gave up 4 bases and V 4 bases, and 3 bases lay outside the gene matches. The germline CDR1 and CDR2 sequences are SQVTM and ANQGSEA. CDR3 size: 13 residues. Sample-barcoded 5' priming and a J-beta primer mix drove a second PCR of about 6 to 12 cycles. TCRdb reprocessed the 5' RACE reads via MiXCR and lists one record per CDR3 protein. Altogether some 760,000 distinct CDR3 sequences are present, just under 25% being singletons, with the ten largest covering roughly 9%. This clonotype was detected only a few times. No antigen is known for it. This same sample was also taken into another study, of T cells of mothers and their children. From that second work: Over 8.5 million TCR beta CDR3 reads were obtained from each mother, and about 3 million from each child. No clone of persistent microchimeric T cells was detected.

The chain links TRBV29-1 to TRBJ2-1; 8 bases fit TRBD1. Source material: blood. This receptor was obtained from a boy aged 5 to 17 in good health. The CDR3 sequence is CSVAGGAYNEQFF. CDR3 sequence (DNA): TGCAGCGTTGCAGGGGGCGCTTACAATGAGCAGTTCTTC.